This T cell receptor (beta chain) was identified in a study of T-cell reconstitution after alpha-beta-depleted transplantation in children. Unique molecular identifiers were incorporated into the prepared TCRbeta library. TCRdb itself ran the PCR reads through MiXCR, one entry per CDR3 protein. This table has under 850,000 distinct CDR3 sequences, around 13% appearing once. Regarding the study as a whole: Once a year had passed after transplant, T-cell counts and diversity came mostly from newly produced T cells. In patients about two months after transplant, alpha-beta T cells reportedly arose from several hundred expanded graft clones. TCRbeta diversity was high at day 60 in some patients (a result of surviving recipient T cells and thymic progenitors).

This clonotype was detected many times. What it binds is not known. The CDR3 has 14 amino acids. Unmatched junction bases numbered 10, after V lost 6 bases and J lost 6 bases. The rearrangement joins TRBV12-3 or TRBV12-4 to TRBJ1-2; TRBD1 matches at 7 bases. The sequence was collected from a girl aged 2-10 years with congenital amegakaryocytic thrombocytopenia, due to receive a stem cell transplant. The sequenced sample was PBMCs, obtained before TCRalphabeta/CD19-depleted stem cell transplant. The CDR3 bases are TGTGCCAGCAGGCGGACAGGAAAGGACAATGGCTACACCTTC. Translated: CASRRTGKDNGYTF.